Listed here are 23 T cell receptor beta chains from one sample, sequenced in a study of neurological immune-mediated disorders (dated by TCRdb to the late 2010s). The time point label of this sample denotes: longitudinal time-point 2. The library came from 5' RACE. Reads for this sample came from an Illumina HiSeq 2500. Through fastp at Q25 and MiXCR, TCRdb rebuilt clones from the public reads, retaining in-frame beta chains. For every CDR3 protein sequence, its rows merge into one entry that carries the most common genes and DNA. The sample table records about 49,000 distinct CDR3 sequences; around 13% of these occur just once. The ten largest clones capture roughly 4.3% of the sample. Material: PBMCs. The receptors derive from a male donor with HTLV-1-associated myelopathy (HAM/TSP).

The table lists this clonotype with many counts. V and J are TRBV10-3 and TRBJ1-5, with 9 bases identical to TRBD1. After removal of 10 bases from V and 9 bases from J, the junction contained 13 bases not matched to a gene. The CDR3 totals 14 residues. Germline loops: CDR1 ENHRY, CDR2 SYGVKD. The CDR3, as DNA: TGTGCCAGCCGGGACAGGGAGGCGGTCTGGCCCCAGCATTTT. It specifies CASRDREAVWPQHF.

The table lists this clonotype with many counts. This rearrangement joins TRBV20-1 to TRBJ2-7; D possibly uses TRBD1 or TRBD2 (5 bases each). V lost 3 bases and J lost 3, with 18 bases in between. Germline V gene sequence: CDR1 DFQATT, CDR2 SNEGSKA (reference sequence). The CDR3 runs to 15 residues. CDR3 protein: CSASEGPTLGYEQYF. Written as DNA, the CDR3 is TGCAGTGCTAGCGAGGGGCCGACCTTAGGCTACGAGCAGTACTTC.

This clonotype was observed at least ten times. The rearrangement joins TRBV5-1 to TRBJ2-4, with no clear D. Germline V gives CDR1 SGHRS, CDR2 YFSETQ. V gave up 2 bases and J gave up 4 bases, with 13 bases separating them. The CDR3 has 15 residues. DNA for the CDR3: TGCGCCAGCAGCTTCGTACAGCTAGTAAAAAACATTCAGTACTTC. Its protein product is CASSFVQLVKNIQYF.

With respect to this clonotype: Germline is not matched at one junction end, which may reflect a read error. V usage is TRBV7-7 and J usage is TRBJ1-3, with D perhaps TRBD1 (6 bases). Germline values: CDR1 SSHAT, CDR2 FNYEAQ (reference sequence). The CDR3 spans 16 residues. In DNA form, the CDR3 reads TGTGTCAGCAGCCTTCCGGGACACAGGCAAGGAAACACCATATATTTT. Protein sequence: CVSSLPGHRQGNTIYF.

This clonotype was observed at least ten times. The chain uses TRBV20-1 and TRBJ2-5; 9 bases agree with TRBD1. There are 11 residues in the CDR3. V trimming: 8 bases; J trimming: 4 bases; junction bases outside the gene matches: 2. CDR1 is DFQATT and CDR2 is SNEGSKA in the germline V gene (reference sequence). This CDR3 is CSKDRGETQYF. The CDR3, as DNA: TGCAGTAAGGACAGGGGAGAGACCCAGTACTTC.

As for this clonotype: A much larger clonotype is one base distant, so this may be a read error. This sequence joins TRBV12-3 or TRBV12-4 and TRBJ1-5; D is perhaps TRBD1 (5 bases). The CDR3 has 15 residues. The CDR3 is CASRDGGISNQTQHF. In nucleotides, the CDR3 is TGTGCCAGCAGGGATGGGGGGATTAGCAATCAGACCCAGCATTTT.

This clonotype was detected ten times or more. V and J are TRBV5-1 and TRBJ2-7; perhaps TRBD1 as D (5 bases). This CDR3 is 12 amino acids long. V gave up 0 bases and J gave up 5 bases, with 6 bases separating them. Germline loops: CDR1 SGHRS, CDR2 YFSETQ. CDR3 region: CASSLVGHEQYF. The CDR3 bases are TGCGCCAGCAGCTTGGTGGGGCACGAGCAGTACTTC.

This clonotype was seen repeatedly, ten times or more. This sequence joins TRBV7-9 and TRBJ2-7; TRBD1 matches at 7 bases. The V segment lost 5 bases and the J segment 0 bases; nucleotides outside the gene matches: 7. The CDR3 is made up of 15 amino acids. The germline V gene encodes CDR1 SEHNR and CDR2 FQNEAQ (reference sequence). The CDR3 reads CASSQGGLSSYEQYF. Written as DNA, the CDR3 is TGTGCCAGCAGCCAAGGGGGCCTGAGCTCCTACGAGCAGTACTTC. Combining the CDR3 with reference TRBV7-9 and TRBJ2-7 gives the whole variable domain DTGVSQNPRHKITKRGQNVTFRCDPISEHNRLYWYRQTLGQGPEFLTYFQNEAQLEKSRLLSDRFSAERPKGSFSTLEIQRTEQGDSAMYLCASSQGGLSSYEQYFGPGTRLTVT.

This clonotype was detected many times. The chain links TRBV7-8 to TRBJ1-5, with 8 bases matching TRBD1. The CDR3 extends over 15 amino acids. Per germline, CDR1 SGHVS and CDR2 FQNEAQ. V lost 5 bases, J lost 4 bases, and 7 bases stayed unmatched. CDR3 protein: CASSLLDRENQPQHF. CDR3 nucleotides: TGTGCCAGCAGCCTCCTGGACAGGGAAAATCAGCCCCAGCATTTT.

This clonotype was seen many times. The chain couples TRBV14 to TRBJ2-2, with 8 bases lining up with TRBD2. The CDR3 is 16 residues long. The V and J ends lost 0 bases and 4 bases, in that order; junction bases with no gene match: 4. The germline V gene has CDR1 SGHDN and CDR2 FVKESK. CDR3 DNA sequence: TGTGCCAGCAGCCAAGATCTCGGGGGGGGCACCGGGGAGCTGTTTTTT. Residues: CASSQDLGGGTGELFF. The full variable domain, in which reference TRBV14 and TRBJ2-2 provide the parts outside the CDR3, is EAGVTQFPSHSVIEKGQTVTLRCDPISGHDNLYWYRRVMGKEIKFLLHFVKESKQDESGMPNNRFLAERTGGTYSTLKVQPAELEDSGVYFCASSQDLGGGTGELFFGEGSRLTVL.

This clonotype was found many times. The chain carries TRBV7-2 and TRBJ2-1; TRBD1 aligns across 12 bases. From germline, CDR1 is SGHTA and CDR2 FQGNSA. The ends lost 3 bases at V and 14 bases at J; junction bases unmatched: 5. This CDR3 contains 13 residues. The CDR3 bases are TGTGCCAGCAGCTTGGAAGGGACAGGGGGCAAGTTCTTC. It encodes CASSLEGTGGKFF.

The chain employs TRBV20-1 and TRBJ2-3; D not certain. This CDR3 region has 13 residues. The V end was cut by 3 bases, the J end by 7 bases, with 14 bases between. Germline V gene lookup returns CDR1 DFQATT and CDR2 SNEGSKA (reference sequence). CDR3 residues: CSASPDPQHTQYF. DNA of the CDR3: TGCAGTGCTAGCCCGGACCCTCAGCATACGCAGTATTTT.

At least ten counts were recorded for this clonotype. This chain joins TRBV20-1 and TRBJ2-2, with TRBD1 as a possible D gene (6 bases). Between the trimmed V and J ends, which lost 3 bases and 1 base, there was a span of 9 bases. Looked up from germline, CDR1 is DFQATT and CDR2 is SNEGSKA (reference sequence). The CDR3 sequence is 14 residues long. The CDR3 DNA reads TGCAGTGCTAGTTCCAGGGGGAACACCGGGGAGCTGTTTTTT. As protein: CSASSRGNTGELFF.

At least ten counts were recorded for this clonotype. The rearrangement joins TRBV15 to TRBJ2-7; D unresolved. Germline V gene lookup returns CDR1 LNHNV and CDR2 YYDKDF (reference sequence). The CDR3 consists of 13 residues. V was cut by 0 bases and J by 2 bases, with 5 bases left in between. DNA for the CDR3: TGTGCCACCAGCAGAGATGGAGCCTACGAGCAGTACTTC. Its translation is CATSRDGAYEQYF.

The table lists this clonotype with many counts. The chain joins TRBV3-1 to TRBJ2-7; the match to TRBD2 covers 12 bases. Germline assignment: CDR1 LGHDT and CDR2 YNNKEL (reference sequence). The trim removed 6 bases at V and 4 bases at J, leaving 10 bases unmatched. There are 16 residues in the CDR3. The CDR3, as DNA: TGTGCCAGCAGACTTAGACTAGCGGGGGCGCCATACGAGCAGTACTTC. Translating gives CASRLRLAGAPYEQYF.

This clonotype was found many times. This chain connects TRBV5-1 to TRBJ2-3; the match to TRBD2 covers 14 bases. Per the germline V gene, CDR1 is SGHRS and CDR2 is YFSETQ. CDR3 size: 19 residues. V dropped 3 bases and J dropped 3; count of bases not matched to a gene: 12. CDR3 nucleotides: TGCGCCAGCAGCTCAGGACTAGCGGGGGGAAACCGGGCGACAGATACGCAGTATTTT. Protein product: CASSSGLAGGNRATDTQYF.

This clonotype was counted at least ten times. DNA for the CDR3: TGTGCCAGCAATCTAGGACAGGGATTCTACGAGCAGTACTTC. As protein: CASNLGQGFYEQYF. The chain has TRBV5-8 and TRBJ2-7; 8 positions match TRBD1. Germline CDR1 and CDR2: SGHTS and YDEGEE. V was clipped by 6 bases and J by 3 bases; unmatched bases: 8. This CDR3 is built from 14 residues. Full variable domain (remainder filled in from reference TRBV5-8 and TRBJ2-7): EAGVTQSPTHLIKTRGQQATLRCSPISGHTSVYWYQQALGLGLQFLLWYDEGEERNRGNFPPRFSGRQFPNYSSELNVNALELEDSALYLCASNLGQGFYEQYFGPGTRLTVT.

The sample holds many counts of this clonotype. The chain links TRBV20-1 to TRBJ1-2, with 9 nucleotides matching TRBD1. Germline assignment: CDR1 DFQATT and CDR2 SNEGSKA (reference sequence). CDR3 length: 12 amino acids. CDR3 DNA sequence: TGCAGCGCCCGACAGGGGGAATATGGCTACACCTTC. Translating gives CSARQGEYGYTF.

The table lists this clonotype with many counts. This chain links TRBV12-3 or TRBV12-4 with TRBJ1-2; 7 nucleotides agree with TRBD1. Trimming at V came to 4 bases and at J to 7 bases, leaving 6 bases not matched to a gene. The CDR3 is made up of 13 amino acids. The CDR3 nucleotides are TGTGCCAGCAGTTCCAGACAGGGTAGTGGCTACACCTTC. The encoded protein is CASSSRQGSGYTF.

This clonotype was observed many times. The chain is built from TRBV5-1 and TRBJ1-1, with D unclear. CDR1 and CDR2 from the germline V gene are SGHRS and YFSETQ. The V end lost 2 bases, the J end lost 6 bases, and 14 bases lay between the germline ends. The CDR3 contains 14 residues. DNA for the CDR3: TGCGCCAGCAGCTTAGGACCCGGACGGGCTGAAGCTTTCTTT. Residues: CASSLGPGRAEAFF.

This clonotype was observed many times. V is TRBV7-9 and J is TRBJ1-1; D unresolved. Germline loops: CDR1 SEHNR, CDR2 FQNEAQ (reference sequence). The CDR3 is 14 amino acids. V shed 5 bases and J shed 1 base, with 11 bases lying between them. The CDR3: CASSPGSPNTEAFF. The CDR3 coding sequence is TGTGCCAGCAGCCCGGGGAGTCCGAACACTGAAGCTTTCTTT.

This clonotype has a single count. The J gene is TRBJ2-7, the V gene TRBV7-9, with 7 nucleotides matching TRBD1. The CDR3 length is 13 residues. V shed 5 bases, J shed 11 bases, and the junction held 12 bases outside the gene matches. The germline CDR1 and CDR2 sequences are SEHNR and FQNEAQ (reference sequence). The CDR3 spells CASSPRTGLEEYF. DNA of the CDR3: TGTGCCAGCAGCCCTCGGACAGGTCTGGAGGAGTACTTC.

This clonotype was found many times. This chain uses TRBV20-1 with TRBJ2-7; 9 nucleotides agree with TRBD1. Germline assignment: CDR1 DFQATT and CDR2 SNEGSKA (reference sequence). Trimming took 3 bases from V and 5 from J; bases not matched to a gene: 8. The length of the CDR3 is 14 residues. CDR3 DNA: TGCAGTGCTAGGGGGACAGGGAGACGGGACGAGCAGTACTTC. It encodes CSARGTGRRDEQYF.